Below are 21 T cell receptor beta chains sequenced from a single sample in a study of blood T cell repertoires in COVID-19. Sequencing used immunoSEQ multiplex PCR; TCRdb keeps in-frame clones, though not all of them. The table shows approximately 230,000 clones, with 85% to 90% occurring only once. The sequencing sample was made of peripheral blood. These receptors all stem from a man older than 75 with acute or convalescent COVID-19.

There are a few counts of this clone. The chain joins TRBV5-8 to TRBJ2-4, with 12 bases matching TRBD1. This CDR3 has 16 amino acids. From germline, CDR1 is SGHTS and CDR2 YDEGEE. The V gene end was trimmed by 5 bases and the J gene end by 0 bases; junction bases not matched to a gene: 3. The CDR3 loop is CASRSGQGAAKNIQYF. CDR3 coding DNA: TGTGCCAGCAGATCGGGACAGGGGGCAGCCAAAAACATTCAGTACTTC. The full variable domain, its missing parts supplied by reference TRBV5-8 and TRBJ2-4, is EAGVTQSPTHLIKTRGQQATLRCSPISGHTSVYWYQQALGLGLQFLLWYDEGEERNRGNFPPRFSGRQFPNYSSELNVNALELEDSALYLCASRSGQGAAKNIQYFGAGTRLSVL.

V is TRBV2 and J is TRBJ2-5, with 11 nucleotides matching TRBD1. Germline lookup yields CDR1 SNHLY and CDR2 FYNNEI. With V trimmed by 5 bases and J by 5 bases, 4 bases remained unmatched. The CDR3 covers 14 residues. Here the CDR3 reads CASSSDRGRETQYF. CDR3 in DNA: TGTGCCAGCAGTTCGGACAGGGGGCGGGAGACCCAGTACTTC. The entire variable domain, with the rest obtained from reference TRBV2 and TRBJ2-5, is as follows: EPEVTQTPSHQVTQMGQEVILRCVPISNHLYFYWYRQILGQKVEFLVSFYNNEISEKSEIFDDQFSVERPDGSNFTLKIRSTKLEDSAMYFCASSSDRGRETQYFGPGTRLLVL.

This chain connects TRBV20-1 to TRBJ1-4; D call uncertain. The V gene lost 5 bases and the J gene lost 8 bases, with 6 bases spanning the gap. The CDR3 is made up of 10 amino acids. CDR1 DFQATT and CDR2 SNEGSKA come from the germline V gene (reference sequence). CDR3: CSALREKLFF. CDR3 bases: TGCAGTGCTCTAAGAGAAAAACTGTTTTTT.

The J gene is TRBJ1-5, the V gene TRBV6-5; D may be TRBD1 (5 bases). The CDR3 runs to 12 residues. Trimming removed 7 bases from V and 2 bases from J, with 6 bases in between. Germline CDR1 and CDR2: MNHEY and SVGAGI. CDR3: CASKQGNQPQHF. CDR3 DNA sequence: TGTGCCAGCAAACAGGGCAATCAGCCCCAGCATTTT.

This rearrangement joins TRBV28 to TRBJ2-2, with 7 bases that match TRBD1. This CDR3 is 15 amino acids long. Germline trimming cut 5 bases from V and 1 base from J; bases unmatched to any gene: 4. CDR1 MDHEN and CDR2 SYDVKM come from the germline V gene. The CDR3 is CASSPGTENTGELFF. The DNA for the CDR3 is TGTGCCAGCAGTCCGGGGACAGAGAACACCGGGGAGCTGTTTTTT.

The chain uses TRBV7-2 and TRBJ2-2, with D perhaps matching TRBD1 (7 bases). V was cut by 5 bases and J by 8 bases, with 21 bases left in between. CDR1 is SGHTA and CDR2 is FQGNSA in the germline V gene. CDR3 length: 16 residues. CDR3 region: CASSRRDKGAAGELFF. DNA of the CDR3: TGTGCCAGCAGCCGGAGGGACAAGGGGGCCGCGGGGGAGCTGTTTTTT.

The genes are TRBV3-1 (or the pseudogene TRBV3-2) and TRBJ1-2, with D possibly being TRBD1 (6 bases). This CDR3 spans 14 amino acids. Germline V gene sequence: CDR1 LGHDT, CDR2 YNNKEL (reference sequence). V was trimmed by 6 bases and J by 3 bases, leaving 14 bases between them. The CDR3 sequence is CASSRGQKDYGYTF. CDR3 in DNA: TGTGCCAGCAGTCGAGGACAGAAGGACTATGGCTACACCTTC.

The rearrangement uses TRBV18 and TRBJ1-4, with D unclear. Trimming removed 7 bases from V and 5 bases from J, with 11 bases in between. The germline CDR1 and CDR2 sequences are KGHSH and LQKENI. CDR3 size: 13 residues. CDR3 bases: TGTGCCAGCTGCTCCGGACTGAATGAAAAACTGTTTTTT. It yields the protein CASCSGLNEKLFF.

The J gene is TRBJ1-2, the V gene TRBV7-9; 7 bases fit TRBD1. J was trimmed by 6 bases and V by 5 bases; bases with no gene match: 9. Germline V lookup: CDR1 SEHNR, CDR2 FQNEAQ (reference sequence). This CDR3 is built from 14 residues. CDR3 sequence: CASSGETGNHGYTF. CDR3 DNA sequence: TGTGCCAGCAGCGGAGAGACAGGGAATCATGGCTACACCTTC.

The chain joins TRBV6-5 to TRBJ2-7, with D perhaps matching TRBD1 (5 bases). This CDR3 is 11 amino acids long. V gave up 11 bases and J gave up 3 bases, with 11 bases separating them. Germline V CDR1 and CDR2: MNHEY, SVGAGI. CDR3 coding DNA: TGTGCCGTACAGGAGAACTACGAGCAGTACTTC. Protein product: CAVQENYEQYF.

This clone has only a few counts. This CDR3 is CASSLQGLAAPNEQFF. The DNA for the CDR3 is TGTGCCAGCTCACTACAGGGACTAGCAGCTCCCAATGAGCAGTTCTTC. The rearrangement links TRBV18 to TRBJ2-1, with TRBD2 matching 9 bases. This CDR3 has 16 residues. From germline, CDR1 is KGHSH and CDR2 LQKENI. The junction had 10 bases not matched to a gene; V was cut back by 4 bases and J by 6 bases.

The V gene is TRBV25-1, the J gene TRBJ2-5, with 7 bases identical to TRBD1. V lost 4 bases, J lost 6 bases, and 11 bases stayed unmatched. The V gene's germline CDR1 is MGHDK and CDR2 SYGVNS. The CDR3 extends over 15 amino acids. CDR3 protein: CASSGSRGILKTQYF. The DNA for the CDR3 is TGTGCCAGCAGTGGGAGCAGGGGGATCCTCAAGACCCAGTACTTC.

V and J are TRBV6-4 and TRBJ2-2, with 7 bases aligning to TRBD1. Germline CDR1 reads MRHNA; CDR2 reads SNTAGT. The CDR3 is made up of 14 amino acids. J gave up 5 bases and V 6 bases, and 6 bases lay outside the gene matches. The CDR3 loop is CASRRQGWTGELFF. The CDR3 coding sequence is TGTGCCAGCAGAAGACAGGGTTGGACCGGGGAGCTGTTTTTT.

The CDR3 DNA sequence: TGTGCCAGCAGCTCCAACAGGGTATGGGGCAATCAGCCCCAGCATTTT. Its translation: CASSSNRVWGNQPQHF. V is TRBV5-6 and J is TRBJ1-5; a weak D match, TRBD1 (6 bases). This CDR3 comprises 16 residues. The V and J ends lost 3 bases and 2 bases respectively, with 15 bases between them. Germline-derived CDR1 and CDR2 are SGHDT and YYEEEE. Filled out from reference TRBV5-6 and TRBJ1-5, the complete variable domain reads DAGVTQSPTHLIKTRGQQVTLRCSPKSGHDTVSWYQQALGQGPQFIFQYYEEEERQRGNFPDRFSGHQFPNYSSELNVNALLLGDSALYLCASSSNRVWGNQPQHFGDGTRLSIL.

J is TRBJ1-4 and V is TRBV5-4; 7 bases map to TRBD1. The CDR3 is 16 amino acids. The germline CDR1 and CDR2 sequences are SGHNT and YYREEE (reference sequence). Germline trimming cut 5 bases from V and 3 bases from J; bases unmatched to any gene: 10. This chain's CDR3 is CASSFKMGQSNEKLFF. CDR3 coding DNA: TGTGCCAGCAGTTTCAAAATGGGACAGTCTAATGAAAAACTGTTTTTT.

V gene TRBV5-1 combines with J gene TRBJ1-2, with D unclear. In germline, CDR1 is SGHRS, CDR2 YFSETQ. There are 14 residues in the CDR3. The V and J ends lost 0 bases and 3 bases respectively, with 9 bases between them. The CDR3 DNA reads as TGCGCCAGCAGCTTGGCCGGTGCGGACTATGGCTACACCTTC. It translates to CASSLAGADYGYTF.

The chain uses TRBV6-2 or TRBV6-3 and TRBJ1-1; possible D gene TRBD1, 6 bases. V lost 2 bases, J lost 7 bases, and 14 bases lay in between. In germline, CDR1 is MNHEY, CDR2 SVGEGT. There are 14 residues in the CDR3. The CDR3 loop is CASSYPGGRIEAFF. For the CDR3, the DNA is TGTGCCAGCAGTTACCCCGGGGGGCGTATTGAAGCTTTCTTT.

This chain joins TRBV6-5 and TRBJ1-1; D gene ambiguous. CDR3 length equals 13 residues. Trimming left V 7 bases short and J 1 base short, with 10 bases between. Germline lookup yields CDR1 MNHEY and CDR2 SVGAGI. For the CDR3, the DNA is TGTGCCAGCAAATTTACTACGAACACTGAAGCTTTCTTT. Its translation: CASKFTTNTEAFF.

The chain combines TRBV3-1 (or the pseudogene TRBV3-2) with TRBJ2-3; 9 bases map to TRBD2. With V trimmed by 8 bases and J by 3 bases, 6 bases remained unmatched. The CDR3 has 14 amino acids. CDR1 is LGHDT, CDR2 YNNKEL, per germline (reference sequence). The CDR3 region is CASSGSGGTDTQYF. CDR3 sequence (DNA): TGTGCCAGCTCAGGGAGCGGGGGGACAGATACGCAGTATTTT.

CDR3 in DNA: TGTGCCAGCAGCAGGGAAATGGGGTCCGAGCAGTACTTC. Translation gives CASSREMGSEQYF. This chain links TRBV2 with TRBJ2-7; perhaps TRBD1 as D (5 bases). The CDR3 extends over 13 amino acids. Looked up from germline, CDR1 is SNHLY and CDR2 is FYNNEI. V was shortened by 6 bases and J by 6 bases, with 15 bases between the two germline ends.

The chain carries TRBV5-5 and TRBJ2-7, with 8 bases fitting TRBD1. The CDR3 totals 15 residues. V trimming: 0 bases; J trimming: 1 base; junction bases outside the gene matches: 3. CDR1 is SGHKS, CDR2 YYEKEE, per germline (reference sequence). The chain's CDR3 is CASSLAGTGSYEQYF. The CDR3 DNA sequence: TGTGCCAGCAGCTTGGCCGGGACAGGATCCTACGAGCAGTACTTC.